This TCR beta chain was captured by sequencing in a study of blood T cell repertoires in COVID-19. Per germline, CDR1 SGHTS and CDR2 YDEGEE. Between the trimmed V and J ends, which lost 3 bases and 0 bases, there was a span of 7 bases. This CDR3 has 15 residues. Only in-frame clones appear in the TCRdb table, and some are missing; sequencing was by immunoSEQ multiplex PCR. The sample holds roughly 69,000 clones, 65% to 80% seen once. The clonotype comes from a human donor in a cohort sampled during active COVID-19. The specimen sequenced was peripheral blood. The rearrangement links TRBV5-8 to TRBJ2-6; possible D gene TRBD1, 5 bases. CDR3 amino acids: CASSSGFSGANVLTF. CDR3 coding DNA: TGTGCCAGCAGCTCAGGGTTCTCTGGGGCCAACGTCCTGACTTTC.